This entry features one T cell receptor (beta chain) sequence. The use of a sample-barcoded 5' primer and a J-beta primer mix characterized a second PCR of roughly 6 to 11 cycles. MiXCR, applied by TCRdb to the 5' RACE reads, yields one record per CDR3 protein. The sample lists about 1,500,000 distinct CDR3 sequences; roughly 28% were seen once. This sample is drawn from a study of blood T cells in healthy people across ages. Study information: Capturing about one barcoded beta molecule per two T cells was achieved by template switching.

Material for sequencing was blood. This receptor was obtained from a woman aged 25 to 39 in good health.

This CDR3 is CASSQAGGGNYGYTF. DNA for the CDR3: TGCGCCAGCAGCCAGGCAGGGGGGGGTAACTATGGCTACACCTTC. J is TRBJ1-2 and V is TRBV4-3, with 7 bases matching TRBD1. Looked up from germline, CDR1 is LGHNA and CDR2 is YSLEER. V lost 3 bases to trimming and J lost 1 base; unmatched junction nucleotides: 5. There are 15 residues in the CDR3.